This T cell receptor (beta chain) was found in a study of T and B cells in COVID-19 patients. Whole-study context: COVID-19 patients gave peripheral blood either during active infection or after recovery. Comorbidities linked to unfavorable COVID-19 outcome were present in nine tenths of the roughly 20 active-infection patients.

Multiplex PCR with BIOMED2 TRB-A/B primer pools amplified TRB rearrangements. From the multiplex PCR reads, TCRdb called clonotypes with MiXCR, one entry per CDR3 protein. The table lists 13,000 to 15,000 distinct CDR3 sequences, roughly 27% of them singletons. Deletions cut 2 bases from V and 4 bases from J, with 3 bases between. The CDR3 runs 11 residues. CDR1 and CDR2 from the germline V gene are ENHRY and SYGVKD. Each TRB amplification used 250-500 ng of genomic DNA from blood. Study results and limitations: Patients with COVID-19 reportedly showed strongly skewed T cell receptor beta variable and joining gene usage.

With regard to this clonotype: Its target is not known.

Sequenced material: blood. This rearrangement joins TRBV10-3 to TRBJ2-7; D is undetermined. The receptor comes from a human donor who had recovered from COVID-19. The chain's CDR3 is CAISEGYEQYF. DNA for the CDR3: TGTGCCATCAGTGAGGGATACGAGCAGTACTTC.